Reported below is one T cell receptor (beta chain). Germline CDR1 and CDR2: MNHEY and SVGAGI. The CDR3 loop spans 15 amino acids. Trimming took 8 bases from V and 6 from J; bases not matched to a gene: 10. Followed longitudinally, the Seattle patients had been enrolled during active infection. Assay: immunoSEQ multiplex PCR; the TCRdb copy retains only in-frame clones and omits some. This sample has roughly 230,000 clones; 80% to 85% occur once, and the top ten carry roughly a tenth. The data belong to a study of blood T cell repertoires in COVID-19. Study-level background: COVID-19 samples from acute and convalescent phases originated in the United States, Italy and Spain.

Source material: peripheral blood. The clonotype comes from a woman of 80 years or more with COVID-19, enrolled during active disease. The chain recombines TRBV6-5 with TRBJ2-1, with 10 bases lining up with TRBD1. As DNA, the CDR3 is TGTGCCAGCGATTCGGGACAGGGGACAATCAATGAGCAGTTCTTC. The encoded protein is CASDSGQGTINEQFF.